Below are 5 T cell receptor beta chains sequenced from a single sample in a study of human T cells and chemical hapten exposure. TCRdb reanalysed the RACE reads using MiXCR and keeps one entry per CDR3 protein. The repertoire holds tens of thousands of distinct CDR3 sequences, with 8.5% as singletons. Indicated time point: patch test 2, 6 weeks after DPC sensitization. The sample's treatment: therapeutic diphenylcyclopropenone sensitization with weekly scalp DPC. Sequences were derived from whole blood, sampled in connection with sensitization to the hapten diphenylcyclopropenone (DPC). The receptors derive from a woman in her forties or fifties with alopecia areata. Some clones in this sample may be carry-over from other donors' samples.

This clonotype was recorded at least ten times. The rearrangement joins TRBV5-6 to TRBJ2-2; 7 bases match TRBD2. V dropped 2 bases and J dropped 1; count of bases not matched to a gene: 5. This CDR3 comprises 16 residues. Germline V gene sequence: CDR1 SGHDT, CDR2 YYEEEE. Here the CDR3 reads CASSFAVAGNTGELFF. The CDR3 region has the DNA TGTGCCAGCAGCTTTGCAGTAGCGGGGAACACCGGGGAGCTGTTTTTT.

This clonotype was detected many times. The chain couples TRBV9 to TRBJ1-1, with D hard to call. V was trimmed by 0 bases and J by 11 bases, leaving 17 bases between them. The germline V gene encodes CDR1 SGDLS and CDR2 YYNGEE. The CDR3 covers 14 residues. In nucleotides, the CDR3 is TGTGCCAGCAGCGTAGTGGAGACCCCCCTCACGGCTTTCTTT. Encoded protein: CASSVVETPLTAFF.

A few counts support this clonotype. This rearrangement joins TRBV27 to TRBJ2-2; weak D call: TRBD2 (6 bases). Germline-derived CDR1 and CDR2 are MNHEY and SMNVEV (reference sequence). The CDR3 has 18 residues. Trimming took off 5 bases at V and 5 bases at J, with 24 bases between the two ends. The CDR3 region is CASSPPGVGTTETGELFF. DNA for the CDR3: TGTGCCAGCAGTCCGCCGGGGGTCGGGACCACGGAGACCGGGGAGCTGTTTTTT.

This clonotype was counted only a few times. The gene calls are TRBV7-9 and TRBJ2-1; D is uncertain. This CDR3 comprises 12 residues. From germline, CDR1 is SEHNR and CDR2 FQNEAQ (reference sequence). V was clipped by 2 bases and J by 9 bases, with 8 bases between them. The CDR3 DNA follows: TGTGCCAGCAGCTTATCCCAGAGTGAGCAGTTCTTC. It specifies CASSLSQSEQFF.

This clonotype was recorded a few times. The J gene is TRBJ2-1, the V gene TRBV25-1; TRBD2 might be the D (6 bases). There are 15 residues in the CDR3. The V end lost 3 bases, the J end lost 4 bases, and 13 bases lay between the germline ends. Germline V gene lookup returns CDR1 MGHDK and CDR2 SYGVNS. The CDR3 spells CASSDASVIYNEQFF. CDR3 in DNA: TGTGCCAGCAGTGACGCTAGCGTGATTTACAATGAGCAGTTCTTC. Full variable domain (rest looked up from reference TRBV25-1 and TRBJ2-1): EADIYQTPRYLVIGTGKKITLECSQTMGHDKMYWYQQDPGMELHLIHYSYGVNSTEKGDLSSESTVSRIRTEHFPLTLESARPSHTSQYLCASSDASVIYNEQFFGPGTRLTVL.